These T cell receptor beta chains were read from a single sample in a study of T cells in Graves' hyperthyroidism and ophthalmopathy. TCRdb processed the multiplex PCR reads anew with MiXCR; each CDR3 protein has one entry. The sample carries approximately 400,000 distinct CDR3 sequences, approximately 14% recorded once. Sequenced: blood. The receptors derive from a woman between 18 and 29 years old with Graves' hyperthyroidism. CDR3s include the opening cysteine and the closing phenylalanine or tryptophan. Fields, in order: clone size, V gene, D gene, J gene, CDR3 protein, CDR3 DNA. D genes are given only for firm matches. Clone size, where shown, is once, few, many, or a class for clones that have expanded.

>many|TRBV2|-|TRBJ2-7
CASSESVYEQYF
TGTGCCAGCAGTGAAAGCGTCTACGAGCAGTACTTC
>-|TRBV7-9|-|TRBJ1-1
CASSLAPGQLSAFF
TGTGCCAGCAGCTTAGCCCCCGGACAATTGTCTGCTTTCTTT
>many|TRBV4-1|-|TRBJ1-2
CASSQEDNYGYTF
TGCGCCAGCAGCCAAGAGGACAACTATGGCTACACCTTC
>-|TRBV10-2|-|TRBJ1-1
CASYGGETGKNTEAFF
TGCGCCAGCTACGGTGGAGAGACTGGAAAGAACACTGAAGCTTTCTTT
>many|TRBV7-9|-|TRBJ2-5
CASSWGPTQYF
TGTGCCAGCAGCTGGGGACCGACCCAGTACTTC
>many|TRBV20-1|-|TRBJ2-1
CSAKGGAWEQFF
TGCAGTGCTAAGGGAGGCGCTTGGGAGCAGTTCTTC
>many|TRBV11-3|-|TRBJ2-1
CASSSSLNNEQFF
TGTGCCAGCAGCTCCTCATTAAACAATGAGCAGTTCTTC
>many|TRBV2|TRBD2|TRBJ2-1
CASSARLAGAGGSYNEQFF
TGTGCCAGCAGTGCCCGACTAGCGGGGGCCGGGGGCTCCTACAATGAGCAGTTCTTC
>-|TRBV19|-|TRBJ1-1
CASSPSWGAEAFF
TGTGCCAGTAGCCCGTCCTGGGGGGCTGAAGCTTTCTTT
>many|TRBV3-1|-|TRBJ1-1
CASSQGNTEAFF
TGTGCCAGCAGCCAGGGGAACACTGAAGCTTTCTTT
>many|TRBV28|TRBD1|TRBJ1-1
CASSSGGLTEAFF
TGTGCCAGCAGCTCAGGGGGCCTCACTGAAGCTTTCTTT
>many|TRBV12-3/TRBV12-4|TRBD1|TRBJ1-2
CASSPDRGRDGYTF
TGTGCCAGCAGTCCGGACAGGGGGCGAGATGGCTACACCTTC
>-|TRBV3-1|TRBD1|TRBJ2-1
CASSRRTGPNNNEQFF
TGTGCCAGCAGCCGCCGGACAGGGCCCAACAACAATGAGCAGTTCTTC
>few|TRBV19|TRBD1|TRBJ2-7
CASSLRTGANEQYF
TGTGCCAGTAGTCTCCGGACAGGGGCTAACGAGCAGTACTTC
>many|TRBV18|-|TRBJ1-3
CASSPPPISGNTIYF
TGTGCCAGCTCACCACCGCCGATCTCTGGAAACACCATATATTTT
>-|TRBV6-1|TRBD1|TRBJ1-2
CASIDGQGYCGYTF
TGTGCCAGCATTGACGGACAGGGATACTGTGGCTACACCTTC
>many|TRBV19|-|TRBJ1-1
CASSVVVGYEAFF
TGTGCCAGTAGTGTAGTAGTCGGGTATGAAGCTTTCTTT
>-|TRBV2|-|TRBJ1-5
CASSPRGQGGQPQHF
TGTGCCAGCAGTCCGCGGGGGCAGGGCGGACAGCCCCAGCATTTT
>-|TRBV5-5|-|TRBJ1-2
CASSSGISGGYTF
TGTGCCAGCAGCTCCGGCATCTCCGGGGGCTACACCTTC
>-|TRBV15|-|TRBJ2-3
CATSGGRRAESTDTQYF
TGTGCCACCAGCGGAGGGAGAAGGGCGGAAAGCACAGATACGCAGTATTTT
>many|TRBV9|TRBD2|TRBJ2-7
CASSPSGIGYEQYF
TGTGCCAGCAGCCCGAGCGGGATAGGATACGAGCAGTACTTC
>-|TRBV19|TRBD2|TRBJ2-7
CASKQAGGPYEQYF
TGTGCCAGTAAACAAGCGGGAGGGCCCTACGAGCAGTACTTC
>few|TRBV20-1|TRBD1|TRBJ2-7
CSARDGTDLYEQYF
TGCAGTGCTAGAGATGGGACAGACCTATACGAGCAGTACTTC
>-|TRBV9|TRBD2|TRBJ2-7
CASSVGKIAGDSYEQYF
TGTGCCAGCAGCGTAGGTAAAATAGCGGGTGATTCCTACGAGCAGTACTTC
>many|TRBV20-1|-|TRBJ1-2
CSASLLSGQSYGYTF
TGCAGTGCTAGCCTTTTAAGCGGACAGTCCTATGGCTACACCTTC
>many|TRBV24-1|-|TRBJ1-5
CATSDPRVREPCQPQHF
TGTGCCACCAGTGATCCCCGCGTCCGGGAGCCATGTCAGCCCCAGCATTTT
>few|TRBV12-3/TRBV12-4|TRBD2|TRBJ2-2
CASSFLAGGPGELFF
TGTGCCAGCAGTTTCCTCGCGGGAGGGCCCGGGGAGCTGTTTTTT
>-|TRBV7-9|-|TRBJ2-7
CASSLITSREQYF
TGTGCCAGCAGCTTGATTACGAGTAGGGAGCAGTACTTC
>many|TRBV2|-|TRBJ2-3
CASSGGGTDTQYF
TGTGCCAGCAGTGGAGGGGGCACAGATACGCAGTATTTT
>-|TRBV29-1|-|TRBJ2-2
CSVDRKNTGELFF
TGCAGCGTGGACAGAAAGAACACCGGGGAGCTGTTTTTT
>-|TRBV3-1|TRBD2|TRBJ2-3
CASSLLAGEYRDTQYF
TGTGCCAGCAGCCTTCTAGCGGGGGAATACAGGGATACGCAGTATTTT
>few|TRBV2|-|TRBJ1-6
CASGHPYNSPLHF
TGTGCCAGCGGCCACCCCTATAATTCACCCCTCCACTTT
>-|TRBV6-1|-|TRBJ2-2
CASNLTPRTGELFF
TGTGCCAGCAACCTCACCCCGCGAACCGGGGAGCTGTTTTTT
>many|TRBV7-8|-|TRBJ2-4
CASSLSSRSFGTVKNIQYF
TGTGCCAGCAGCTTGTCTTCTAGGTCGTTTGGGACGGTCAAAAACATTCAGTACTTC
>-|TRBV6-5|TRBD1|TRBJ2-7
CASSSRDRGHEQYF
TGTGCCAGCAGTTCGCGGGACAGGGGTCACGAGCAGTACTTC
>many|TRBV12-3/TRBV12-4|-|TRBJ1-1
CASSHPGNTEAFF
TGTGCCAGCAGCCACCCAGGGAACACTGAAGCTTTCTTT
>many|TRBV3-1|-|TRBJ2-5
CASSQAGPAETQYF
TGTGCCAGCAGCCAAGCAGGACCCGCGGAGACCCAGTACTTC
>few|TRBV6-1|-|TRBJ1-4
CASSTQGYEKLFF
TGTGCCAGCAGCACTCAAGGGTATGAAAAACTGTTTTTT
>many|TRBV19|TRBD1|TRBJ1-5
CASSTLTGANQPQHF
TGTGCCAGTAGTACCCTGACAGGGGCCAATCAGCCCCAGCATTTT
>many|TRBV20-1|TRBD2|TRBJ2-1
CSASFSGTSGRAPNEQFF
TGCAGTGCTAGTTTCTCCGGGACTAGCGGGAGGGCCCCCAATGAGCAGTTCTTC
>-|TRBV11-2|-|TRBJ2-7
CASSLRGSKIHEQYF
TGTGCCAGCAGCCTTCGTGGGAGTAAGATCCACGAGCAGTACTTC
>few|TRBV5-4|TRBD1|TRBJ2-7
CASSRGQGAHEQYF
TGTGCCAGCAGCCGGGGACAGGGGGCACACGAGCAGTACTTC
>-|TRBV7-2|-|TRBJ1-2
CASSFHGVGYGYTF
TGTGCCAGCAGCTTCCACGGCGTTGGCTATGGCTACACCTTC
>many|TRBV18|-|TRBJ2-7
CASSNGIYEQYF
TGTGCCAGCTCAAACGGGATCTACGAGCAGTACTTC
>many|TRBV11-2|-|TRBJ1-2
CASSSGTAYGYTF
TGTGCCAGCAGCTCCGGGACGGCCTATGGCTACACCTTC
>many|TRBV7-8|TRBD1|TRBJ1-6
CASSYRDRGRSSYNSPLHF
TGTGCCAGCAGCTACCGGGACAGGGGACGGAGCTCCTATAATTCACCCCTCCACTTT
>-|TRBV25-1|-|TRBJ1-5
CASSEFFGVDQPQHF
TGTGCCAGCAGTGAATTCTTCGGGGTAGATCAGCCCCAGCATTTT
>-|TRBV5-1|TRBD2|TRBJ2-7
CASSLGSGRPTYEQYF
TGCGCCAGCAGCTTGGGCAGCGGGAGGCCCACCTACGAGCAGTACTTC
>-|TRBV6-1|TRBD2|TRBJ2-3
CASSERASGRTDTQYF
TGTGCCAGCAGTGAAAGGGCTAGCGGGAGAACTGATACGCAGTATTTT
>many|TRBV7-2|-|TRBJ2-5
CASSLVGSTKETQYF
TGTGCCAGCAGCTTAGTTGGCTCGACGAAAGAGACCCAGTACTTC
>few|TRBV20-1|-|TRBJ2-1
CSASPRGRGFTNEQFF
TGCAGTGCTAGCCCCAGGGGGCGGGGGTTTACCAATGAGCAGTTCTTC
>many|TRBV6-1|TRBD1|TRBJ2-2
CASSGRRTGTNTGELFF
TGTGCCAGCAGTGGCCGACGGACAGGGACGAACACCGGGGAGCTGTTTTTT
>many|TRBV27|TRBD1|TRBJ1-5
CASSRQGRAIKGNQPQHF
TGTGCCAGCAGTCGACAGGGCCGGGCCATTAAGGGCAATCAGCCCCAGCATTTT
>many|TRBV11-2|TRBD2|TRBJ2-1
CASSRGLAGPNEQFF
TGTGCCAGCAGCCGGGGACTAGCGGGACCCAATGAGCAGTTCTTC